This TCR beta chain appears in the sequencing data of a study of post-analysis software for immune sequencing data. Unique molecular identifiers tagged the TCR beta cDNA libraries. TCRdb recomputed calls from the PCR reads with MiXCR, one row per CDR3 protein. The data hold about 500,000 distinct CDR3 sequences, with less than 45% observed a single time. The specimen was blood. The sequence derives from a girl aged 5-17 years with multiple sclerosis.

In DNA form, the CDR3 reads TGTGCCAGCAGTTACCCAACACAGGGACGGGGGGCCAACGTCCTGACTTTC. Protein product: CASSYPTQGRGANVLTF. V usage is TRBV6-6 and J usage is TRBJ2-6, with D tentatively TRBD1 (6 bases). The germline V gene encodes CDR1 MNHNY and CDR2 SVGAGI (reference sequence). V gave up 2 bases and J gave up 4 bases, with 15 bases separating them. The length of the CDR3 is 17 residues.